The 31 T cell receptor beta chains given below trace back to one sample, sequenced in a study of T cell changes during pregnancy in multiple sclerosis. Sequencing was performed with immunoSEQ multiplex PCR; in TCRdb, only in-frame clones are kept and a portion is missing. This table has 45,000 to 65,000 clones, approximately 93% appearing once. The input for sequencing was CD8+ T cells from peripheral blood mononuclear cells, taken in the third trimester of pregnancy. These receptor sequences come from a female donor with multiple sclerosis, enrolled in a pregnancy study.

The rearrangement joins TRBV25-1 to TRBJ1-1, with D perhaps matching TRBD1 (6 bases). Germline V gene sequence: CDR1 MGHDK, CDR2 SYGVNS. CDR3 length: 18 residues. V lost 0 bases, J lost 1 base, and 18 bases lay in between. CDR3 residues: CASSEYPGSGEENTEAFF. The CDR3 DNA is TGTGCCAGCAGTGAATATCCGGGGTCAGGGGAAGAGAACACTGAAGCTTTCTTT.

This clone showed up just once. The rearrangement joins TRBV4-1 to TRBJ2-7; no definite D call. Looked up from germline, CDR1 is MGHRA and CDR2 is YSYEKL. Deletions cut 0 bases from V and 3 bases from J, with 15 bases between. The CDR3 has 16 residues. The CDR3, as DNA: TGCGCCAGCAGCCAAGATCTAAACAGCATGATCTACGAGCAGTACTTC. Amino acid sequence: CASSQDLNSMIYEQYF.

The chain has TRBV27 and TRBJ1-2; 7 positions match TRBD1. There are 13 residues in the CDR3. Trimming took 5 bases from V and 2 from J; bases not matched to a gene: 2. CDR1 and CDR2 (germline): MNHEY, SMNVEV (reference sequence). CDR3 nucleotides: TGTGCCAGCAGTCTGACAGGGAACTATGGCTACACCTTC. This encodes CASSLTGNYGYTF.

This chain links TRBV19 with TRBJ1-5, with a weak D call TRBD1 (5 bases). This CDR3 is built from 13 residues. The germline CDR1 and CDR2 sequences are LNHDA and SQIVND (reference sequence). Trimming took 5 bases from V and 7 from J, leaving 12 bases between them. CDR3 DNA: TGTGCCAGTAGTCCGGCAGGGTCCCAGCCCCAGCATTTT. It specifies CASSPAGSQPQHF.

V is TRBV7-6 and J is TRBJ2-7; 11 positions agree with TRBD2. The germline gives CDR1 SGHVS, CDR2 FNYEAQ. This CDR3 contains 19 residues. With 5 bases clipped from V and 1 base from J, the junction kept 16 bases outside the gene matches. CDR3 sequence reads: CASSLSPGLAGGLSYEQYF. The CDR3 nucleotides are TGTGCCAGCAGCCTTAGCCCGGGGCTAGCGGGAGGTCTTTCCTACGAGCAGTACTTC.

J is TRBJ1-2 and V is TRBV28, with a weak D call TRBD1 (6 bases). CDR3 size: 15 residues. Between the trimmed V and J ends, which lost 6 bases and 2 bases, there was a span of 16 bases. In germline, CDR1 is MDHEN, CDR2 SYDVKM. The CDR3: CASRRNREGNYGYTF. The CDR3 coding sequence is TGTGCCAGCAGGCGTAACAGGGAGGGAAACTATGGCTACACCTTC.

CDR3 loop: CASWLDRVGEQYF. As DNA, the CDR3 is TGCGCCAGCTGGCTAGACAGGGTTGGCGAGCAGTACTTC. This rearrangement joins TRBV10-2 to TRBJ2-7; 7 bases are a match to TRBD1. J was trimmed by 6 bases and V by 8 bases; bases with no gene match: 10. There are 13 residues in the CDR3. Per the germline V gene, CDR1 is WSHSY and CDR2 is SAAADI.

V and J are TRBV29-1 and TRBJ2-1, with a weak D call TRBD2 (7 bases). The CDR3 consists of 14 residues. Germline loops: CDR1 SQVTM, CDR2 ANQGSEA. V lost 5 bases to trimming and J lost 9 bases, with 20 bases between them. CDR3 amino acids: CSVTKKGGRGEQFF. CDR3 sequence (DNA): TGCAGCGTTACGAAGAAGGGGGGGAGAGGTGAGCAGTTCTTC.

The chain is built from TRBV7-8 and TRBJ2-7; D remains unclear. V was cut by 5 bases and J by 2 bases, with 10 bases left in between. CDR1 is SGHVS, CDR2 FQNEAQ, per germline. The CDR3 consists of 13 residues. CDR3 DNA sequence: TGTGCCAGCAGCATCAGAAGTACCTACGAGCAGTACTTC. Its protein product is CASSIRSTYEQYF.

The V gene is TRBV2, the J gene TRBJ2-1; no definite D call. V was trimmed by 3 bases and J by 8 bases, leaving 14 bases between them. The CDR3 totals 14 residues. Germline loops: CDR1 SNHLY, CDR2 FYNNEI. The CDR3 DNA reads TGTGCCAGCAGTGAGGAGTCCACCGTCGATGAGCAGTTCTTC. This sequence encodes CASSEESTVDEQFF. Using reference TRBV2 and TRBJ2-1 for the parts outside the CDR3, the full variable domain is EPEVTQTPSHQVTQMGQEVILRCVPISNHLYFYWYRQILGQKVEFLVSFYNNEISEKSEIFDDQFSVERPDGSNFTLKIRSTKLEDSAMYFCASSEESTVDEQFFGPGTRLTVL.

The chain joins TRBV7-9 to TRBJ2-2; a possible D gene is TRBD1 (6 bases). Germline CDR1 reads SEHNR; CDR2 reads FQNEAQ (reference sequence). Trimming shortened V by 7 bases and J by 1 base, and 10 bases separated the two germline ends. The CDR3 contains 14 residues. The CDR3 nucleotides are TGTGCCAGCACCGGACAGAGGAACACCGGGGAGCTGTTTTTT. Translated: CASTGQRNTGELFF.

The chain couples TRBV29-1 to TRBJ2-5; D not resolved. V lost 4 bases and J lost 5, with 23 bases in between. The CDR3 length is 16 residues. Germline CDR1 reads SQVTM; CDR2 reads ANQGSEA. The CDR3 nucleotides read TGCAGCGTTGGTTTTGGGTATGGGCTGCACCCGGAGACCCAGTACTTC. Protein: CSVGFGYGLHPETQYF.

The V gene is TRBV5-6, the J gene TRBJ2-5; D perhaps matches TRBD1 (5 bases). Trimming stripped 4 bases from V and 9 bases from J, with 22 bases between. CDR3 length equals 15 residues. In germline, CDR1 is SGHDT, CDR2 YYEEEE. CDR3 sequence reads: CASSPRVGPRSAQYF. For the CDR3, the DNA is TGTGCCAGCAGCCCCCGAGTGGGGCCTAGGTCGGCCCAGTACTTC.

The genes are TRBV27 and TRBJ1-5; D is ambiguous. Germline V lookup: CDR1 MNHEY, CDR2 SMNVEV (reference sequence). The germline V and J ends were trimmed by 3 bases and 2 bases, with 8 bases remaining between them. The CDR3 is made up of 14 amino acids. The CDR3 is CASSFAGGNQPQHF. The CDR3 nucleotides are TGTGCCAGCAGTTTTGCAGGTGGCAATCAGCCCCAGCATTTT.

V is TRBV19 and J is TRBJ1-2; TRBD1 might be the D (6 bases). The germline V and J ends were trimmed by 4 bases and 2 bases, with 14 bases remaining between them. The germline V gene encodes CDR1 LNHDA and CDR2 SQIVND (reference sequence). This CDR3 is 15 amino acids long. This CDR3 reads CASSTSPTGNYGYTF. The CDR3 coding sequence is TGTGCCAGTAGTACCTCACCGACAGGCAACTATGGCTACACCTTC. The full variable domain, with the rest looked up from reference TRBV19 and TRBJ1-2, is DGGITQSPKYLFRKEGQNVTLSCEQNLNHDAMYWYRQDPGQGLRLIYYSQIVNDFQKGDIAEGYSVSREKKESFPLTVTSAQKNPTAFYLCASSTSPTGNYGYTFGSGTRLTVV.

The table lists this clone with a count of one. The chain links TRBV7-9 to TRBJ2-1; D uncertain. V was cut by 1 base and J by 5 bases, with 12 bases left in between. The CDR3 runs 15 residues. The germline CDR1 and CDR2 sequences are SEHNR and FQNEAQ (reference sequence). The CDR3 spells CASSLGGVSDNEQFF. The CDR3 DNA sequence: TGTGCCAGCAGCTTAGGCGGCGTAAGTGACAATGAGCAGTTCTTC.

This clone came up once. The V gene is TRBV4-3, the J gene TRBJ2-7; perhaps TRBD2 as D (5 bases). Trimming took off 1 base at V and 6 bases at J, with 19 bases between the two ends. Germline CDR1 LGHNA, CDR2 YSLEER. The CDR3 sequence is 16 residues long. DNA of the CDR3: TGCGCCAGCAGCCAAGGATCGGCGGGTACCCTTTTCGAGCAGTACTTC. The encoded protein is CASSQGSAGTLFEQYF.

The chain carries TRBV6-5 and TRBJ2-1; D uncertain. Germline CDR1 is MNHEY and CDR2 is SVGAGI. V was shortened by 6 bases and J by 0 bases, with 9 bases between the two germline ends. The CDR3 is made up of 14 amino acids. The CDR3 region is CASSSLSSYNEQFF. The CDR3 region has the DNA TGTGCCAGCAGCTCCCTCAGCTCCTACAATGAGCAGTTCTTC.

The rearrangement uses TRBV6-5 and TRBJ2-3; possibly TRBD2 for D (6 bases). V was cut by 2 bases and J by 4 bases, with 13 bases left in between. This CDR3 contains 15 residues. Germline V gives CDR1 MNHEY, CDR2 SVGAGI. CDR3 in amino acids: CASSYIRESPDTQYF. Written as DNA, the CDR3 is TGTGCCAGCAGTTACATACGGGAGAGCCCAGATACGCAGTATTTT.

This chain connects TRBV29-1 to TRBJ1-2; 9 bases map to TRBD1. The CDR3 contains 12 residues. Unmatched junction bases numbered 8, after V lost 7 bases and J lost 8 bases. Germline CDR1 SQVTM, CDR2 ANQGSEA. CDR3 sequence reads: CSARDRVGGYTF. The CDR3 DNA reads TGCAGCGCCAGGGACAGGGTGGGCGGCTACACCTTC.

With respect to this clone: The same CDR3 is also encoded by other DNA sequences in this sample. The chain combines TRBV19 with TRBJ1-1; 9 positions match TRBD1. CDR1 and CDR2 (germline): LNHDA, SQIVND (reference sequence). The CDR3 runs 12 residues. Losses at the gene ends were 6 bases for V and 4 bases for J; bases not matched to a gene: 0. The CDR3 protein is CASRTGGTEAFF. The DNA of the CDR3 is TGTGCCAGTAGGACAGGGGGCACTGAAGCTTTCTTT.

The chain recombines TRBV25-1 with TRBJ2-1; 8 bases fit TRBD1. The ends lost 3 bases at V and 3 bases at J; junction bases unmatched: 4. CDR3 size: 15 residues. CDR1 and CDR2 from the germline V gene are MGHDK and SYGVNS. The CDR3 bases are TGTGCCAGCAGTGATTTGGACAGGGACTACAATGAGCAGTTCTTC. Its translation is CASSDLDRDYNEQFF.

The chain joins TRBV27 to TRBJ2-7, with 7 bases fitting TRBD2. Germline V gives CDR1 MNHEY, CDR2 SMNVEV (reference sequence). J lost 4 bases, V lost 4 bases, and 4 bases had no gene match. The CDR3 totals 13 residues. CDR3 in amino acids: CASSYEGGYEQYF. CDR3 sequence (DNA): TGTGCCAGCAGTTACGAGGGAGGGTACGAGCAGTACTTC.

The chain has TRBV5-1 and TRBJ2-1; 15 nucleotides align to TRBD2. The germline V gene encodes CDR1 SGHRS and CDR2 YFSETQ. The CDR3 spans 17 residues. The ends lost 1 base at V and 8 bases at J; junction bases unmatched: 7. The CDR3, as DNA: TGCGCCAGCAGCTTGACAGGACTAGCGGGAGGGGGGGATGAGCAGTTCTTC. Protein sequence: CASSLTGLAGGGDEQFF.

The chain combines TRBV5-6 with TRBJ2-1, with 8 bases that match TRBD2. The length of the CDR3 is 15 residues. The V segment lost 3 bases and the J segment 3 bases; nucleotides outside the gene matches: 5. Germline CDR1 reads SGHDT; CDR2 reads YYEEEE. The CDR3 DNA sequence: TGTGCCAGCAGCTCTCGTAGCGGGGTCTACAATGAGCAGTTCTTC. This translates into CASSSRSGVYNEQFF.

The chain employs TRBV27 and TRBJ2-1; 7 bases line up with TRBD2. CDR3 length: 15 residues. Trimming took 4 bases from V and 5 from J; bases not matched to a gene: 8. Per germline, CDR1 MNHEY and CDR2 SMNVEV (reference sequence). The CDR3 DNA reads as TGTGCCAGCAGTTCCCAGAAGCGGGATCACAATGAGCAGTTCTTC. Residues: CASSSQKRDHNEQFF.

The chain links TRBV9 to TRBJ2-1; D might be TRBD2 (6 bases). The germline V and J ends were trimmed by 1 base and 4 bases, with 15 bases remaining between them. The CDR3 length is 16 residues. CDR1 and CDR2 (germline): SGDLS, YYNGEE. The chain's CDR3 is CASSVWGVAEYNEQFF. CDR3 DNA: TGTGCCAGCAGCGTATGGGGAGTAGCGGAATACAATGAGCAGTTCTTC. Variable domain in full (rest from reference TRBV9 and TRBJ2-1): DSGVTQTPKHLITATGQRVTLRCSPRSGDLSVYWYQQSLDQGLQFLIQYYNGEERAKGNILERFSAQQFPDLHSELNLSSLELGDSALYFCASSVWGVAEYNEQFFGPGTRLTVL.

J is TRBJ1-2 and V is TRBV5-1; D unresolved. The V and J ends lost 5 bases and 4 bases respectively, with 9 bases between them. The CDR3 totals 12 residues. The germline V gene has CDR1 SGHRS and CDR2 YFSETQ. DNA of the CDR3: TGCGCCAGCAGGAGGGATGTCTATGGCTACACCTTC. It yields the protein CASRRDVYGYTF.

CDR3 sequence: CASRLTGGAGYGYTF. The CDR3 region has the DNA TGTGCCAGCCGCCTGACAGGGGGCGCAGGCTATGGCTACACCTTC. This chain uses TRBV5-5 with TRBJ1-2, with TRBD1 identical over 10 bases. CDR3 size: 15 residues. Germline loops: CDR1 SGHKS, CDR2 YYEKEE (reference sequence). After removal of 7 bases from V and 4 bases from J, the junction contained 10 bases not matched to a gene. The full variable domain, rest sourced from reference TRBV5-5 and TRBJ1-2, is DAGVTQSPTHLIKTRGQQVTLRCSPISGHKSVSWYQQVLGQGPQFIFQYYEKEERGRGNFPDRFSARQFPNYSSELNVNALLLGDSALYLCASRLTGGAGYGYTFGSGTRLTVV.

The rearrangement uses TRBV5-4 and TRBJ2-2, with unresolved D. The germline V gene encodes CDR1 SGHNT and CDR2 YYREEE (reference sequence). V gave up 5 bases and J gave up 5 bases, with 4 bases separating them. This CDR3 has 11 residues. CDR3 DNA: TGTGCCAGCAGTCAGACCGGGGAGCTGTTTTTT. It is translated as CASSQTGELFF.

The chain links TRBV4-1 to TRBJ1-1, with D perhaps matching TRBD1 (5 bases). The CDR3 has 16 amino acids. From germline, CDR1 is MGHRA and CDR2 YSYEKL. Trimming took off 4 bases at V and 3 bases at J, with 18 bases between the two ends. CDR3 DNA sequence: TGCGCCAGCAGCCCCGGGGGGGGTGGGGCCGACACTGAAGCTTTCTTT. Amino acids: CASSPGGGGADTEAFF.